This T cell receptor (beta chain) is drawn from a study of cytomegalovirus exposure and HLA in healthy donors. About the study: An early release of data contained about 85 million unique TCRs, which came from HLA-typed donors. Study-wide results and caveats: Analysis was carried out at a later point, and it linked a missense DCLRE1C variant to TCR beta V- and J-gene trimming.

Trimming removed 0 bases from V and 15 bases from J, with 12 bases in between. CDR1 MGHRA and CDR2 YSYEKL come from the germline V gene. This CDR3 region has 13 residues. Of note for this clone: Its specificity is unknown.

The PCR made use of 60 Vbeta and 13 Jbeta primers. Assay used: immunoSEQ multiplex PCR; TCRdb lists only in-frame clones, some missing. This table has around 170,000 clones, more than 75% appearing once. This TCR came from a male donor in good health and CMV-seronegative. Sequenced material: PBMCs. The chain carries TRBV4-1 and TRBJ1-6; D uncertain. CDR3 sequence (DNA): TGCGCCAGCAGCCAAGAGGACTACTCTAGCCTCCACTTT. Translation gives CASSQEDYSSLHF.